The 9 T cell receptor beta chains reported below all come from one sample, sequenced in a study of blood T cell repertoires in COVID-19. Produced via immunoSEQ multiplex PCR; TCRdb's table is partial and in-frame only. The sample contains some 60,000 clones, roughly 88% of which appear only once. Sequenced sample: peripheral blood. These receptors were obtained from a human donor in a cohort sampled during active COVID-19.

This clone showed up just a few times. The chain employs TRBV7-2 and TRBJ2-6; 8 bases agree with TRBD1. This CDR3 has 12 amino acids. Germline CDR1 is SGHTA and CDR2 is FQGNSA. V shed 4 bases, J shed 13 bases, and the junction held 3 bases outside the gene matches. The CDR3: CASSSRDRVLTF. The CDR3 region has the DNA TGTGCCAGCAGCTCCCGGGACAGGGTCCTGACTTTC. Based on the CDR3 plus reference TRBV7-2 and TRBJ2-6, the full variable domain is GAGVSQSPSNKVTEKGKDVELRCDPISGHTALYWYRQSLGQGLEFLIYFQGNSAPDKSGLPSDRFSAERTGGSVSTLTIQRTQQEDSAVYLCASSSRDRVLTFGAGSRLTVL.

This chain connects TRBV4-3 to TRBJ2-1, with TRBD2 identical over 10 bases. The V gene end was trimmed by 0 bases and the J gene end by 8 bases; junction bases not matched to a gene: 13. Germline V gene lookup returns CDR1 LGHNA and CDR2 YSLEER. CDR3 length: 18 amino acids. The CDR3, as DNA: TGCGCCAGCAGCCAAGATCTGGGCAGCGGGAGGGCCGACGATGAGCAGTTCTTC. Translated, it gives CASSQDLGSGRADDEQFF.

The V call is TRBV19, the J call TRBJ1-1, with 8 bases fitting TRBD1. Germline trimming cut 5 bases from V and 4 bases from J; bases unmatched to any gene: 6. Germline V gene data show CDR1 as LNHDA and CDR2 as SQIVND (reference sequence). CDR3 size: 14 residues. CDR3 protein: CASSDRGRTTEAFF. The CDR3 bases are TGTGCCAGTAGTGACAGGGGAAGAACCACTGAAGCTTTCTTT. The full variable domain, its missing parts supplied by reference TRBV19 and TRBJ1-1, is DGGITQSPKYLFRKEGQNVTLSCEQNLNHDAMYWYRQDPGQGLRLIYYSQIVNDFQKGDIAEGYSVSREKKESFPLTVTSAQKNPTAFYLCASSDRGRTTEAFFGQGTRLTVV.

The chain recombines TRBV7-2 with TRBJ2-3; D is unresolved. The CDR3 is 13 amino acids. Germline V lookup: CDR1 SGHTA, CDR2 FQGNSA. Trimming stripped 5 bases from V and 6 bases from J, with 12 bases between. The CDR3: CASSKTAMDTQYF. DNA for the CDR3: TGTGCCAGCAGCAAGACTGCCATGGATACGCAGTATTTT.

This clone has a single count. The V gene is TRBV7-9, the J gene TRBJ1-1, with TRBD1 matching over 11 bases. CDR3 length: 16 residues. The ends lost 1 base at V and 1 base at J; junction bases unmatched: 2. Germline CDR1 is SEHNR and CDR2 is FQNEAQ (reference sequence). The CDR3 loop is CASSLGTGGGNTEAFF. Here the CDR3 DNA reads TGTGCCAGCAGCTTAGGGACAGGGGGCGGGAACACTGAAGCTTTCTTT.

The CDR3 DNA sequence: TGTGCCAGCAGCTTTCTGCGGGGAGGGGCGAACAATGAGCAGTTCTTC. Its protein product is CASSFLRGGANNEQFF. The V gene is TRBV7-3, the J gene TRBJ2-1, with 7 bases fitting TRBD2. Per the germline V gene, CDR1 is SGHTA and CDR2 is FQGTGA. The length of the CDR3 is 16 residues. The trim removed 3 bases at V and 5 bases at J, leaving 10 bases unmatched.

The sample holds one count of this clone. The CDR3 spells CASSLDGGGAETQYF. The CDR3 DNA is TGTGCCAGCAGCTTAGACGGGGGGGGTGCGGAGACCCAGTACTTC. V and J are TRBV7-2 and TRBJ2-5; TRBD2 aligns across 8 bases. This CDR3 is 15 amino acids long. V was clipped by 1 base and J by 5 bases; unmatched bases: 6. In germline, CDR1 is SGHTA, CDR2 FQGNSA.

The chain is built from TRBV24-1 and TRBJ1-1; no clear D. Trimming cost V 12 bases and J 4 bases, with 11 bases left between them. The CDR3 consists of 11 residues. The germline V gene has CDR1 KGHDR and CDR2 SFDVKD. DNA of the CDR3: TGTGCCCCCGGTCACGTCACTGAAGCTTTCTTT. This gives the protein CAPGHVTEAFF.

V usage is TRBV27 and J usage is TRBJ2-3; 12 nucleotides agree with TRBD2. The V gene end was trimmed by 2 bases and the J gene end by 9 bases; junction bases not matched to a gene: 3. This CDR3 region has 14 residues. Germline-derived CDR1 and CDR2 are MNHEY and SMNVEV (reference sequence). The CDR3, as DNA: TGTGCCAGCAGTTTAGGCCTAGCGGGAGGGACGCAGTATTTT. Translation gives CASSLGLAGGTQYF.